A single sample is the source of the 14 T cell receptor beta chains below, sequenced in a study of blood T cells in healthy people across ages. A sample-barcoded 5' primer and a J-beta primer mix were used in a second PCR of about 7 to 11 cycles. One entry per CDR3 protein, called by TCRdb with MiXCR from the 5' RACE reads. The sample holds 1.5 million to 1.8 million distinct CDR3 sequences, 35% to 45% seen once. The specimen sequenced was blood. These receptors all come from a woman between 18 and 29 years old in good health.

The chain is built from TRBV9 and TRBJ1-1; 9 nucleotides line up with TRBD1. This CDR3 region has 16 residues. CDR1 SGDLS and CDR2 YYNGEE come from the germline V gene. Trimming took 3 bases from V and 5 from J; bases not matched to a gene: 11. In nucleotides, the CDR3 is TGTGCCAGCAGCGGATTCGGGACAGGGAGTGGGACTGAAGCTTTCTTT. Translating it yields CASSGFGTGSGTEAFF.

The rearrangement joins TRBV5-5 to TRBJ2-2, with D perhaps TRBD1 (7 bases). With 1 base removed from V and 5 bases from J, the gap between germline ends came to 15 bases. The CDR3 spans 16 residues. Germline CDR1 reads SGHKS; CDR2 reads YYEKEE (reference sequence). The CDR3 DNA follows: TGTGCCAGCAGCTTGCGGTTTTCAGGGGGGACCGGGGAGCTGTTTTTT. This translates into CASSLRFSGGTGELFF.

Many counts were recorded for this clonotype. The chain uses TRBV29-1 and TRBJ2-5; TRBD2 might be the D (5 bases). Trimming took 7 bases from V and 0 from J, leaving 9 bases between them. The germline V gene has CDR1 SQVTM and CDR2 ANQGSEA. The CDR3 loop spans 12 amino acids. Written as DNA, the CDR3 is TGCAGCGGAAGGAGGTACCAAGAGACCCAGTACTTC. Translation: CSGRRYQETQYF.

This clonotype was seen a handful of times. CDR3 DNA: TGTGCCAGCAGCTTAGAGGTAGCGGGGTCAGATACGCAGTATTTT. Translating gives CASSLEVAGSDTQYF. The chain links TRBV7-2 to TRBJ2-3, with 8 bases fitting TRBD2. The CDR3 spans 15 residues. CDR1 is SGHTA and CDR2 is FQGNSA in the germline V gene. The trim removed 1 base at V and 4 bases at J, leaving 4 bases unmatched.

CDR3 protein: CASSLMGFTEAFF. Written as DNA, the CDR3 is TGTGCCAGCAGCTTAATGGGGTTCACTGAAGCTTTCTTT. The chain couples TRBV7-9 to TRBJ1-1; unclear D gene. The CDR3 consists of 13 residues. V shed 2 bases and J shed 4 bases, with 8 bases lying between them. Germline CDR1 reads SEHNR; CDR2 reads FQNEAQ (reference sequence). Full variable domain (missing parts from reference TRBV7-9 and TRBJ1-1): DTGVSQNPRHKITKRGQNVTFRCDPISEHNRLYWYRQTLGQGPEFLTYFQNEAQLEKSRLLSDRFSAERPKGSFSTLEIQRTEQGDSAMYLCASSLMGFTEAFFGQGTRLTVV.

The J gene is TRBJ1-1, the V gene TRBV3-1; D not resolved. Germline CDR1 and CDR2: LGHDT and YNNKEL (reference sequence). Trimming pared 8 bases from V and 2 bases from J, leaving 18 bases between. The CDR3 has 15 amino acids. The CDR3 sequence is CASAYGPFPNTEAFF. The CDR3 bases are TGTGCCAGCGCGTATGGGCCTTTCCCCAACACTGAAGCTTTCTTT.

This clonotype was found a few times. V is TRBV2 and J is TRBJ2-7; TRBD1 agrees at 8 bases. This CDR3 has 14 amino acids. The V gene's germline CDR1 is SNHLY and CDR2 FYNNEI. CDR3 amino acids: CEQPVGQALYEQYF. CDR3 DNA sequence: TGTGAACAGCCCGTGGGACAGGCCCTTTACGAGCAGTACTTC.

The gene calls are TRBV20-1 and TRBJ1-2; D is possibly TRBD1 (5 bases). CDR1 and CDR2 (germline): DFQATT, SNEGSKA (reference sequence). Trimming shortened V by 1 base and J by 6 bases, and 12 bases separated the two germline ends. CDR3 length: 13 amino acids. CDR3 region: CSARAGWGNGYTF. Written as DNA, the CDR3 is TGCAGTGCTAGAGCAGGGTGGGGGAATGGCTACACCTTC.

J is TRBJ2-1 and V is TRBV9; 8 bases agree with TRBD1. The DNA matches TRBJ2-7 better at its end, which makes the J call doubtful. CDR3 size: 16 residues. Germline V gene sequence: CDR1 SGDLS, CDR2 YYNGEE. CDR3 sequence: CASSRTGTGNYNEQYF. The CDR3, as DNA: TGTGCCAGCAGCCGGACCGGGACAGGAAACTACAATGAGCAGTACTTC.

V and J are TRBV6-2 or TRBV6-3 and TRBJ2-1; 8 nucleotides agree with TRBD2. J was trimmed by 13 bases and V by 7 bases; bases with no gene match: 15. The germline V gene encodes CDR1 MNHEY and CDR2 SVGEGT. This CDR3 spans 14 amino acids. The CDR3 sequence is CASNYRGGEETQFF. As DNA, the CDR3 is TGTGCCAGCAACTACCGGGGGGGAGAGGAGACCCAGTTCTTC.

A remark on this clonotype: A clone one base away is much larger, so this may be a read error. V is TRBV7-9 and J is TRBJ2-7, with D unresolved. Trimming took off 5 bases at V and 7 bases at J, with 18 bases between the two ends. The CDR3 consists of 14 residues. Germline assignment: CDR1 SEHNR and CDR2 FQNEAQ (reference sequence). The CDR3 region is CASSPPYAYNEQYF. The CDR3 DNA reads as TGTGCCAGCAGCCCACCCTACGCGTACAATGAGCAGTACTTC.

This clonotype was detected only a few times. The chain recombines TRBV20-1 with TRBJ1-2; D is undetermined. This CDR3 comprises 12 residues. Germline CDR1 is DFQATT and CDR2 is SNEGSKA (reference sequence). V was shortened by 3 bases and J by 5 bases, with 10 bases between the two germline ends. The CDR3 spells CSARADPYGYTF. In DNA, the CDR3 is TGCAGTGCTAGGGCAGACCCGTATGGCTACACCTTC.

This clonotype showed up just a few times. The chain recombines TRBV27 with TRBJ2-5; D could derive from TRBD1 or TRBD2 (6 bases each). The end of the DNA is better explained by TRBJ2-7, so the J call may be wrong. This CDR3 has 14 amino acids. Germline V CDR1 and CDR2: MNHEY, SMNVEV (reference sequence). The CDR3 region has the DNA TGTGCCAGCAGTCACGGACGAGGGGGGTACGAGCAGTACTTC. It specifies CASSHGRGGYEQYF.

V is TRBV20-1 and J is TRBJ2-7; D unresolved. This CDR3 comprises 15 residues. Trimming stripped 4 bases from V and 1 base from J, with 17 bases between. Germline V lookup: CDR1 DFQATT, CDR2 SNEGSKA (reference sequence). The CDR3 loop is CSATNEGIYSYEQYF. The CDR3 DNA sequence: TGCAGTGCTACCAACGAAGGGATCTATTCCTACGAGCAGTACTTC.